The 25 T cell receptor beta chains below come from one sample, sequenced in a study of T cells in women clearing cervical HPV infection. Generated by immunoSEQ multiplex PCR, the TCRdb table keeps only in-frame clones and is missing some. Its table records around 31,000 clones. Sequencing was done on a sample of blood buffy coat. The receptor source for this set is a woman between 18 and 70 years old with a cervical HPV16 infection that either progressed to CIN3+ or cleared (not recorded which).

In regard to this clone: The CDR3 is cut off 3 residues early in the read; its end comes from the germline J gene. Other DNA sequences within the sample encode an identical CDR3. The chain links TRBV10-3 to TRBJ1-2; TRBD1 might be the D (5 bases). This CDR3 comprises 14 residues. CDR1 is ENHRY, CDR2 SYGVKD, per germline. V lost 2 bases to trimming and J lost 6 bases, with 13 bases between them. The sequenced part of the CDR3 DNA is TGTGCCATCAGTGAGAAAGGGGAATGGGATGGC. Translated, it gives CAISEKGEWDG. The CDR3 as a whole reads CAISEKGEWDGYTF.

CDR3 region: CASGLYTDTQYF. Incomplete CDR3 DNA: TGTGCCAGCGGACTGTACACAGATACG. This chain uses TRBV19 with TRBJ2-3; D possibly corresponds to TRBD2 (5 bases). The read halts 3 residues ahead of the CDR3 end, with the missing end drawn from the germline J gene. Germline V gene data show CDR1 as LNHDA and CDR2 as SQIVND (reference sequence). This CDR3 has 12 amino acids. V lost 9 bases and J 2 bases, leaving 9 bases between the germline ends.

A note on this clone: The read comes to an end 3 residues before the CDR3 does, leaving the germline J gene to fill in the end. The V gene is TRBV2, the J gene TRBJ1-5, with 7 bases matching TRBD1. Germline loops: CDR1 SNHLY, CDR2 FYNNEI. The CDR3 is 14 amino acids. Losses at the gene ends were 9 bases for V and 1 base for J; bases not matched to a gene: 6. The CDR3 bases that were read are TGTGCCAGGGGGACAGAGACGAGCAATCAGCCC. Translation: CARGTETSNQP. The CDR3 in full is CARGTETSNQPQHF.

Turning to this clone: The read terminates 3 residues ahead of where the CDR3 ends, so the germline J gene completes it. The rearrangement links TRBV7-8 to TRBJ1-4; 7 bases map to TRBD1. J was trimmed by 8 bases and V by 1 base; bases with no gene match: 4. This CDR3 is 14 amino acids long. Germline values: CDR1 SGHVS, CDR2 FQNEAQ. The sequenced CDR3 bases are TGTGCCAGCAGCTTAGACAGGGGAAGGGAAAAA. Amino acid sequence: CASSLDRGREK. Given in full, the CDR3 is CASSLDRGREKLFF.

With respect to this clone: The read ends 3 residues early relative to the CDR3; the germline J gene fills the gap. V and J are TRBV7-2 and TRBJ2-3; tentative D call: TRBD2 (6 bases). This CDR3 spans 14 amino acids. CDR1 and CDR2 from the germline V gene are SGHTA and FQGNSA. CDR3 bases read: TGTGCCAGCAGCCCCGGCGGGCGGGGTCAGACG. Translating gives CASSPGGRGQT. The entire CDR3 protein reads CASSPGGRGQTQYF.

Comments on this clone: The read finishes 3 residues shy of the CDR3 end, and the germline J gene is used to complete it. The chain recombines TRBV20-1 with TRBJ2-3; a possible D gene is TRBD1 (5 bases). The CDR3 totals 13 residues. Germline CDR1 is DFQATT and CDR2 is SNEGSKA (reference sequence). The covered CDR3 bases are TGCAGTGCTATCAGGGAAGTCCAAGAGACG. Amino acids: CSAIREVQET. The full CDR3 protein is CSAIREVQETQYF.

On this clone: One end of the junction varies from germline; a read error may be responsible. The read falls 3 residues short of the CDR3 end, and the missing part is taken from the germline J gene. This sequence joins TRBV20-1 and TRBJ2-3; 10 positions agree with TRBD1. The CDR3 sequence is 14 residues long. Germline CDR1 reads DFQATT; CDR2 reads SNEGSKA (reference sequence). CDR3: CSAGDRGFAETQYF. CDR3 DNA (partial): TGCAGTGCAGGGGACAGGGGTTTTGCAGAGACG.

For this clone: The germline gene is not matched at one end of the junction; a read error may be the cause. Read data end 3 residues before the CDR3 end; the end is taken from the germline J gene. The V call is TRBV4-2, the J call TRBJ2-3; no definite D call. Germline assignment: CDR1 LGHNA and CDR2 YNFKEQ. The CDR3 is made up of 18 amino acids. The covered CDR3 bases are TGCGCCAGCAGCCAAGATCCGGTGGGTCAGGAACGCACAGATACG. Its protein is CASSQDPVGQERTDT. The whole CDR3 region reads CASSQDPVGQERTDTQYF.

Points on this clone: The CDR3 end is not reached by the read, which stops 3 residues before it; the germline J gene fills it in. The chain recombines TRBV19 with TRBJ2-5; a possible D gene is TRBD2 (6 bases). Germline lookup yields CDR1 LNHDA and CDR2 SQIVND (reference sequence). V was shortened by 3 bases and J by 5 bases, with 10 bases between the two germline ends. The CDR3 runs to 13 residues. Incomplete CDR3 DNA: TGTGCCAGTAGTATTCCCGGAGGGGAGACC. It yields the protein CASSIPGGET. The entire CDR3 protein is CASSIPGGETQYF. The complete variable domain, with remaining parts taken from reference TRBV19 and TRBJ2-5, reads DGGITQSPKYLFRKEGQNVTLSCEQNLNHDAMYWYRQDPGQGLRLIYYSQIVNDFQKGDIAEGYSVSREKKESFPLTVTSAQKNPTAFYLCASSIPGGETQYFGPGTRLLVL.

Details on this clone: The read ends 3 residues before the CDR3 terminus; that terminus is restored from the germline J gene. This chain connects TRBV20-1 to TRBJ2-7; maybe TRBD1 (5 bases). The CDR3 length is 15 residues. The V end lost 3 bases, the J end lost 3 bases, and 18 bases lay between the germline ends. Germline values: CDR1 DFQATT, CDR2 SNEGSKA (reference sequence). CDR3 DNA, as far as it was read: TGCAGTGCTAGCGGCAGACTCAAAAGGGGCTACGAG. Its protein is CSASGRLKRGYE. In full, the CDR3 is CSASGRLKRGYEQYF.

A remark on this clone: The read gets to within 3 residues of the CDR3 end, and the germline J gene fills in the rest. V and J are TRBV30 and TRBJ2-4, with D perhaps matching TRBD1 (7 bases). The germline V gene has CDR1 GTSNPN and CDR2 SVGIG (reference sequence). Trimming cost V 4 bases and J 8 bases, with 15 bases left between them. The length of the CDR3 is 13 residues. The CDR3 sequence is CAWTGTGEDIQYF. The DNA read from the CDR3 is TGTGCCTGGACCGGTACAGGGGAGGACATT.

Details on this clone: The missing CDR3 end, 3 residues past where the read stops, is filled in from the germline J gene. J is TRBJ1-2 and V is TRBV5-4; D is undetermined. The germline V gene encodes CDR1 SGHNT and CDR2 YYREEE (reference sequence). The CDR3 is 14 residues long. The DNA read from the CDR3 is TGTGCCAGCAGCTATGACCGGAGAGCGAACGGC. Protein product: CASSYDRRANG. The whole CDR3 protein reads CASSYDRRANGYTF. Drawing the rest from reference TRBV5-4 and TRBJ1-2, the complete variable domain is ETGVTQSPTHLIKTRGQQVTLRCSSQSGHNTVSWYQQALGQGPQFIFQYYREEENGRGNFPPRFSGLQFPNYSSELNVNALELDDSALYLCASSYDRRANGYTFGSGTRLTVV.

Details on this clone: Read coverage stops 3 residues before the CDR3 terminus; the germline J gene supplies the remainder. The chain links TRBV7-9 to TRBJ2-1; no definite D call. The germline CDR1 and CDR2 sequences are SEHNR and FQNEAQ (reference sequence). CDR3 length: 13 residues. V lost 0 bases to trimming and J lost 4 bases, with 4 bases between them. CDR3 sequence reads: CASSLAIYNEQFF. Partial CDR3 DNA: TGTGCCAGCAGCTTAGCCATTTACAATGAG.

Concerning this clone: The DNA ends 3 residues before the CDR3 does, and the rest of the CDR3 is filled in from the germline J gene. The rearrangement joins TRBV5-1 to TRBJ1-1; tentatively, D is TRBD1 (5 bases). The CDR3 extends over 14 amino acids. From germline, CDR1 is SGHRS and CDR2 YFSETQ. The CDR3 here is CASSLTEGTGKAFF. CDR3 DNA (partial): TGCGCCAGCAGTCTCACTGAAGGGACTGGAAAA.

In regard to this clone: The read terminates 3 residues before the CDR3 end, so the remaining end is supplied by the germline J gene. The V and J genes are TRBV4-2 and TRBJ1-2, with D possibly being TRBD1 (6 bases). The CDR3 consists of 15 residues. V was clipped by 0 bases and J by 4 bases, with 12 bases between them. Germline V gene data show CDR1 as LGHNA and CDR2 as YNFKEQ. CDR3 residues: CASSQDLEGVYGYTF. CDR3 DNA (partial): TGTGCCAGCAGCCAAGATCTGGAGGGGGTCTATGGC.

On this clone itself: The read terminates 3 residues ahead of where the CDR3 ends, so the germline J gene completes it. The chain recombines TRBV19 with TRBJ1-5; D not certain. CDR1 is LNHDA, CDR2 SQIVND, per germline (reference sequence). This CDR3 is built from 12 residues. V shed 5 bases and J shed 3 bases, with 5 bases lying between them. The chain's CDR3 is CASSPYNQPQHF. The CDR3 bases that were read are TGTGCCAGTAGTCCGTACAATCAGCCC.

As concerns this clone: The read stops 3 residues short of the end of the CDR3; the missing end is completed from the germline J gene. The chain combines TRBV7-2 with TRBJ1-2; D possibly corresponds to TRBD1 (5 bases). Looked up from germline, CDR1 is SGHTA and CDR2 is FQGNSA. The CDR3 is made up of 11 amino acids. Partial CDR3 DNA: TGTGCCAGCGGAGGGAGGGGTGAC. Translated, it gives CASGGRGD. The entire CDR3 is CASGGRGDYTF.

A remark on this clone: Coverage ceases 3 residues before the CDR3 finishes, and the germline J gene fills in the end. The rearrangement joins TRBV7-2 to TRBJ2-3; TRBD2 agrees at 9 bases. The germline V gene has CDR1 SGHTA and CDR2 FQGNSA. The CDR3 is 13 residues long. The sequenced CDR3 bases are TGTGCCAGCAGCGCGACTAGCGGAGAGACG. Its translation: CASSATSGET. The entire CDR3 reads CASSATSGETQYF.

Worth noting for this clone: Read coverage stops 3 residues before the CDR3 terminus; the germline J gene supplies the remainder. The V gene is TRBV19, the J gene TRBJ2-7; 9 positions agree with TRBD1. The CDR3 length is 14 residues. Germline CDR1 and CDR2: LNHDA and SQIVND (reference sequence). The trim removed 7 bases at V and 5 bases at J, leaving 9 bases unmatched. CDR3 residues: CASMGGQGVNEQYF. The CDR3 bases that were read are TGTGCCAGTATGGGGGGACAGGGTGTGAACGAG.

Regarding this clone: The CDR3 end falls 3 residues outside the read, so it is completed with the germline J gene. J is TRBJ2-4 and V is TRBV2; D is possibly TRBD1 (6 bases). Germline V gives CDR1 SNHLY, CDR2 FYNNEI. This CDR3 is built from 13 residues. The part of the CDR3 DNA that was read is TGTGCCAGGGACCACAGGGAAGGCTATGGT. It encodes CARDHREGYG. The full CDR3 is CARDHREGYGQYF.

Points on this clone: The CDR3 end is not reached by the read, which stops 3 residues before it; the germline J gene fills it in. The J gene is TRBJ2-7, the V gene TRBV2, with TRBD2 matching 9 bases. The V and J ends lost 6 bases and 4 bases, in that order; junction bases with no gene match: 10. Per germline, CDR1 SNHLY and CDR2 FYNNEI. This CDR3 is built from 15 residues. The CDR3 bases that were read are TGTGCCAGCAGGGTGGCAGCGGGAGGAGATTACGAG. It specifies CASRVAAGGDYE. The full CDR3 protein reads CASRVAAGGDYEQYF.

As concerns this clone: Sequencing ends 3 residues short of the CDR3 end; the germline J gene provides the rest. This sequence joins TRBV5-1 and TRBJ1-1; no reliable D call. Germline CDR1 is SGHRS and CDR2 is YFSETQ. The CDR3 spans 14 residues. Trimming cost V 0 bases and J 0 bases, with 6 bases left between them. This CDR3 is CASSLDKVNTEAFF. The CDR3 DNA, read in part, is TGCGCCAGCAGCTTGGATAAGGTGAACACTGAA.

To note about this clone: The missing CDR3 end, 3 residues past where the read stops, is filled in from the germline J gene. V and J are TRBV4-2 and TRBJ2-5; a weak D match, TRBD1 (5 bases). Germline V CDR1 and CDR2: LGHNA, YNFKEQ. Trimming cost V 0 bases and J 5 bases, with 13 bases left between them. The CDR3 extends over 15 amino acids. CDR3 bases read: TGTGCCAGCAGCCAAGAATGGGCAGGGTGGGAGACC. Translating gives CASSQEWAGWET. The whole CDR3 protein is CASSQEWAGWETQYF.

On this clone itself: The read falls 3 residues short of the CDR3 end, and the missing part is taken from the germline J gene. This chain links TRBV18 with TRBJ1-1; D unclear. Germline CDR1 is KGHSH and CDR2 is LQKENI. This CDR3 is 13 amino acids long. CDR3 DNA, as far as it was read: TGTGCCAGCTCACCATCGGGTTCCTACGAG. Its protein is CASSPSGSYE. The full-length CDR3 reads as CASSPSGSYEAFF.

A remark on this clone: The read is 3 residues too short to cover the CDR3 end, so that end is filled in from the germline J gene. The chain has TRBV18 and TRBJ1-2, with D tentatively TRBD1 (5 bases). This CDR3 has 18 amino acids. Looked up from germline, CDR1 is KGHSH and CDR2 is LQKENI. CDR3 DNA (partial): TGTGCCAGCTCACCACGGCTTTCTAGCGGAGCGGGGCCAGATACC. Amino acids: CASSPRLSSGAGPDT. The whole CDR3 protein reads CASSPRLSSGAGPDTYTF.